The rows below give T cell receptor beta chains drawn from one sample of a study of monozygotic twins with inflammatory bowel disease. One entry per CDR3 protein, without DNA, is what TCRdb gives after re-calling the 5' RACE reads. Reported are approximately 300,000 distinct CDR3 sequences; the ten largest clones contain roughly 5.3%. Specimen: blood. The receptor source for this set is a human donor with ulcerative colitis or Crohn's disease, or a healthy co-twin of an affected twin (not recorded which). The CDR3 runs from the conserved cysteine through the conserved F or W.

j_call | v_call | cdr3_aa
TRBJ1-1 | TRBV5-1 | CASSYNQNMNTEAFF
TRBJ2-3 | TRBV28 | CASSLVGSTAEQYF
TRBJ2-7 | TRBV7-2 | CASSLIGGVDYEQYF
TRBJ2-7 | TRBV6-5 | CASSYRISGSSYEQYF
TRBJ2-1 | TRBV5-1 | CASRTNLAYNEQFF
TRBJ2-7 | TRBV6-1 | CASSEPGQGFYEQYF
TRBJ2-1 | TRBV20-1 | CSAPMLAPEQFF
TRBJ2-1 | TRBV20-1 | CSANRQWEQFF
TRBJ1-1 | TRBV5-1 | CASSNTGWNTEAFF
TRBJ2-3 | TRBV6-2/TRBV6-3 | CASSRPQSGTDTQYF
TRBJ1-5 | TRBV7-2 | CASSSARDNNQPQHF
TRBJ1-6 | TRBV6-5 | CASSYSRDRYSPLHF
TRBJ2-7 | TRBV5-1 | CASSDAPNYEQYF
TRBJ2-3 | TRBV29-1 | CSVDQGTDTQYF